The following is a T cell receptor (beta chain) sequence with its context. Its cognate antigen has yet to be identified. One base away there is no much larger clone; base qualities are not given. The sample originates from a study of T cell responses to AZD1222 COVID-19 vaccine (dated by TCRdb to the early 2020s). With respect to the entire study: AZD1222 recipients given second doses at about 4 weeks or at about 12 weeks were pooled, since spike-specific TCR depth and breadth were not found to differ between the two schedules. TCR sequencing was performed for 230 to 250 trial participants, of whom about 200 were given two doses of AZD1222 and 26 were given two doses of MenACWY control vaccine. Trial participants were enrolled by age into 18-55, 56-69 and 70-plus year subgroups, with approximately 150, 28 and 58 TCR-sequenced participants respectively.

Trimming takes 10 bases from V and 9 bases from J, and the germline ends sit 18 bases apart. Taken from the germline V gene, the CDR1 and CDR2 loops are SNHLY and FYNNEI. The CDR3 has 12 amino acids, counting the end cysteine and phenylalanine. Only the CDR3 DNA stays, 36 bases, in frame from base 1. This specimen's time point label, interpreted: baseline before first vaccination. Vaccinee samples were obtained from the UK trials COV001 and COV002, which included a single-blind randomized controlled phase 2/3 trial of AZD1222 (ChAdOx1 nCoV-19) in healthy adults. For TCRbeta chain sequencing, PBMC samples were collected from trial participants at day 0 and at day 28 after the second dose. The CDR3 regions of human TCRbeta chains were analyzed by immunosequencing. Processing in the source paper ran as follows. TCRs in the repertoires were matched against a reference library of SARS-CoV-2-specific TCRs that had been generated with the MIRA antigen-specificity platform. Breadth meant the fraction of unique TCRs that were SARS-CoV-2-associated, whereas depth meant the fraction of total T cells that were SARS-CoV-2-associated. Each spike-specific TCR was assigned to its reactive spike region and to a CD4 or CD8 class using the MIRA data. Log10-transformed breadth and depth values were compared by one-way ANOVA with Sidak's multiple comparisons tests. What TCRdb holds here is the immuneACCESS table cut down to in-frame rearrangements. Part of the clones is not present; checked against another copy, under half of the missing clones reflect an unresolved V gene, and the others are unexplained. V and J calls and clone size are given by that table; D and trimming were obtained from the DNA. In this sample the table shows some 160,000 clones, approximately 91% of which occur a single time. 5.5% of the sample is in the top ten clones.

What the authors observed across the whole study: Only five to seven AZD1222 recipients were SARS-CoV-2 seropositive at baseline, limiting conclusions about previously exposed vaccinees. Nearly half of unique spike-specific TCRs reportedly recognized epitopes outside regions mutated in the B.1.351 and B.1.1.7 variants. Spike-specific TCR breadth and depth rose significantly after two AZD1222 doses compared with day 0 and with MenACWY recipients. In the small 56-69-year group, the increase in depth fell short of significance, most likely because of low power. Participants were mostly white British and included more females than males, and it was suggested by the authors that clonal diversity may have been underestimated. Because no day 14 peak-response samples were available, repertoires were characterized only after the peak T cell response. CD4 TCRs associated with the vaccine covered the entire spike protein, and the dominant responses were in regions 160-218 and 743-854.

The sample was peripheral blood, taken on day 0 of AZD1222 vaccination. This receptor was taken from an adult in good health. The rearranged segments are TRBV2 and TRBJ2-5; a weak D assignment points to TRBD2 (5 bases agree). The sequenced DNA is TGTGCCACCAGCCTTGGAGCGGCGTCCCAGTACTTC. Translated, this gives CATSLGAASQYF. Joined to the reference TRBV2 and TRBJ2-5 proteins, this CDR3 gives the full variable domain: EPEVTQTPSHQVTQMGQEVILRCVPISNHLYFYWYRQILGQKVEFLVSFYNNEISEKSEIFDDQFSVERPDGSNFTLKIRSTKLEDSAMYFCATSLGAASQYFGPGTRLLVL.